The present T cell receptor (beta chain) was sequenced within a study of T cells after posttransplantation cyclophosphamide. Findings of the study overall: Recipient CMV seropositivity and CMV reactivation strongly tracked TRB clonality. Skin or GI-infiltrating T cells shared few TRB sequences with blood.

Turning to this clone: Its cognate antigen is unknown.

The CDR3 is made up of 15 amino acids. CDR1 is SEHNR and CDR2 is FQNEAQ in the germline V gene (reference sequence). Losses at the gene ends were 5 bases for V and 9 bases for J; bases not matched to a gene: 12. Sequencing used immunoSEQ multiplex PCR; TCRdb keeps in-frame clones, though not all of them. The top ten clones hold 5.5% to 7.5% of a sample with about 19,000 clones, around 90% of them seen once. Busulfan-fludarabine conditioning, marrow transplant, and cyclophosphamide on days +3 and +4 were administered. This clonotype was sampled from a female patient aged 40-49 years who received an allogeneic stem cell transplant from a related donor, was CMV-positive, and had no GVHD. The graft donor may be the source of some T cells. This chain links TRBV7-9 with TRBJ2-1, with 8 bases lining up with TRBD2. Here the sequenced sample was PBMCs, taken after allogeneic stem cell transplant with posttransplant cyclophosphamide. The CDR3 sequence: CASSLAGTRMGEQFF. CDR3 sequence (DNA): TGTGCCAGCAGCCTGGCCGGGACTAGAATGGGTGAGCAGTTCTTC.